Here is one T cell receptor beta chain with its context. This specimen belongs to a study of human CD8 memory T cell subsets. Production of TCR beta libraries used UMI-labeled 5' RACE as the method. TCRdb reprocessed the 5' RACE reads, keeping one entry per CDR3 protein, no DNA. This sample carries some 9,000 distinct CDR3 sequences, with about 22% going to the ten biggest clones. Sample: CD8+ T cells from PBMCs. This receptor was identified in a human donor in good health.

The CDR3 spells CASSSGTGDSPLHF. The chain couples TRBV11-2 to TRBJ1-6; TCRdb lists TRBD1, though no DNA is available to test this call. The CDR3 sequence is 14 residues long. In germline, CDR1 is SGHAT, CDR2 FQNNGV.